The subject of this entry is one T cell receptor beta chain. Its cognate antigen is unknown. The source of the sample is a study of cytomegalovirus exposure and HLA in healthy donors. Broader study findings: Several of the most significant clusters were apparently associated with common viral pathogens in a later analysis.

13 Jbeta primers and 60 Vbeta primers were used for the PCR. The repertoire was sequenced with immunoSEQ multiplex PCR; TCRdb's copy has only in-frame clones and lacks some. Of around 100,000 clones listed, 70% are singletons. The sample comprised PBMCs. The sequence was collected from a middle-aged man in good health and CMV-seropositive.

In DNA, the CDR3 is TGTGCCAGCAGTTCAGGACTAGCGGCGAGAGAGCAGTACGTC. This translates into CASSSGLAAREQYV. J is TRBJ2-7 and V is TRBV6-1; 10 bases agree with TRBD2. The CDR3 is 14 residues long. With V trimmed by 5 bases and J by 7 bases, 8 bases remained unmatched. Germline V gene lookup returns CDR1 MNHNS and CDR2 SASEGT.